These 3 T cell receptor beta chains were all obtained from the same sample, sequenced in a study of response to subunit inactivated influenza vaccine. MiXCR was run by TCRdb on the RT-PCR reads, yielding one entry per CDR3 protein. The sample consists of around 580,000 distinct CDR3 sequences, roughly 10% of them appearing once. The sample consisted of PBMCs from blood, taken on the day of vaccination. The receptors stem from a man aged 45-65 years who received an inactivated influenza vaccine.

This chain uses TRBV7-9 with TRBJ2-3, with TRBD2 matching over 10 bases. V gave up 4 bases and J gave up 5 bases; unmatched junction bases: 9. The germline V gene has CDR1 SEHNR and CDR2 FQNEAQ (reference sequence). The CDR3 has 16 residues. CDR3 in DNA: TGTGCCAGCAGCTCCTGGAGCGGGGGGGCCGGAGATACGCAGTATTTT. It is translated as CASSSWSGGAGDTQYF.

The genes are TRBV3-1 and TRBJ2-7, with TRBD1 matching 7 bases. Trimming removed 0 bases from V and 13 bases from J; junction bases left unmatched: 18. The germline V gene encodes CDR1 LGHDT and CDR2 YNNKEL (reference sequence). The CDR3 runs to 16 residues. Written as DNA, the CDR3 is TGTGCCAGCAGCCAAGAGCTTCACAGGGGTGTAGGGGGCCAATACTTC. Translated, it gives CASSQELHRGVGGQYF.

This clonotype occurred a few times. The chain combines TRBV18 with TRBJ1-2; the D is unclear. The V end was cut by 3 bases, the J end by 8 bases, with 13 bases between. The V gene's germline CDR1 is KGHSH and CDR2 LQKENI. CDR3 length equals 13 residues. The CDR3 nucleotides are TGTGCCAGCTCACCGGGAACTGGAGGGGGCTACACCTTC. Protein product: CASSPGTGGGYTF.